This T cell receptor beta chain originates from a study of control samples from healthy donors and cancer patients. TCRdb keeps only in-frame clones here, not all; method: immunoSEQ multiplex PCR. This sample has some 200,000 clones, with 91% found just once. The clonotype originates from a woman aged 30 to 39 in good health. Sequenced material: blood.

This CDR3 reads CASSLGGGVKAFF. CDR3 bases: TGTGCCAGCAGCTTAGGTGGGGGGGTCAAAGCTTTCTTT. This chain connects TRBV7-6 to TRBJ1-1; possible D gene TRBD1, 5 bases. This CDR3 region has 13 residues. The ends were cut back, 1 base at V and 9 bases at J, with 12 bases in the middle. Germline CDR1 and CDR2: SGHVS and FNYEAQ.